This T cell receptor beta chain was captured by sequencing in a study of graft-versus-host responses after intestinal transplantation. V was pared by 6 bases and J by 0 bases, with 9 bases of the junction left unmatched. The CDR3 runs to 17 residues. Germline loops: CDR1 MDHEN, CDR2 SYDVKM. The method was immunoSEQ multiplex PCR; TCRdb's version includes in-frame clones alone and lacks a portion of them. Of approximately 15,000 clones in the sample, roughly 82% are singletons; the top ten hold 3% to 4.5%. Grafts had their tissue processed, releasing intraepithelial and lamina propria lymphocytes. The chain carries TRBV28 and TRBJ1-3; 9 bases match TRBD1. The source is a human patient who received an intestinal transplant, so some T cells may come from the graft donor. The specimen comprised ileum tissue, sampled 27 days after intestinal transplant. The CDR3 sequence: CASSLTGTGTSGNTIYF. The CDR3 DNA sequence: TGTGCCAGCAGCCTTACCGGGACAGGGACCTCTGGAAACACCATATATTTT.